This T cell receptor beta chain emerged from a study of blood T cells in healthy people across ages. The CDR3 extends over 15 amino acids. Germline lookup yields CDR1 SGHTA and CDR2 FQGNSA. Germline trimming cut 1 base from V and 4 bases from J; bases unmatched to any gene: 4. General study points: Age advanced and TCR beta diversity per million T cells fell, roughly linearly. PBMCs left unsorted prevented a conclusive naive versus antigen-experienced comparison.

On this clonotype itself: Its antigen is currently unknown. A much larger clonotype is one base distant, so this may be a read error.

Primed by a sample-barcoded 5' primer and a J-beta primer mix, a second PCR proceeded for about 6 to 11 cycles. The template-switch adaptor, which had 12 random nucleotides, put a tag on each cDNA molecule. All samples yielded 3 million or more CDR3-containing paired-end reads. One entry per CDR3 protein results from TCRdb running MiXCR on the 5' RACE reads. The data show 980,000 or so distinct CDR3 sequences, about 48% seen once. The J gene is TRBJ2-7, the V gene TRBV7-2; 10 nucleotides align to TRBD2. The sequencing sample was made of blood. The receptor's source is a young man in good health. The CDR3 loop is CASSLVASGGYEQYF. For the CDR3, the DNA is TGTGCCAGCAGCTTAGTGGCTAGCGGGGGATACGAGCAGTACTTC.